This entry lists 15 T cell receptor beta chains sequenced from one sample in a study of OX40 agonist ivuxolimab in advanced cancers. Clones were read by immunoSEQ multiplex PCR, and TCRdb kept only the in-frame ones, dropping some. The sample holds 35,000 or so clones; 60% to 85% are singletons and the top ten take roughly 23%. Specimen: CD4+ or CD8+ T cells sorted from blood, collected in a trial of the OX40 agonist ivuxolimab. The receptors come from an adult with an advanced solid tumor such as melanoma, head and neck, liver or kidney cancer.

The CDR3 is CASSGRTGSNSPLHF. The CDR3, as DNA: TGTGCCAGCAGCGGTCGGACAGGGAGTAATTCACCCCTCCACTTT. The gene calls are TRBV5-6 and TRBJ1-6; 8 bases match TRBD1. The V gene end was trimmed by 4 bases and the J gene end by 6 bases; junction bases not matched to a gene: 6. The CDR3 loop spans 15 amino acids. From germline, CDR1 is SGHDT and CDR2 YYEEEE.

The chain combines TRBV5-1 with TRBJ1-1; no definite D call. CDR1 and CDR2 (germline): SGHRS, YFSETQ. The CDR3 contains 13 residues. Trimming removed 0 bases from V and 2 bases from J, with 5 bases in between. CDR3: CASSLEYNTEAFF. The CDR3 DNA reads TGCGCCAGCAGCTTGGAGTACAACACTGAAGCTTTCTTT.

This chain links TRBV30 with TRBJ1-2; 9 nucleotides align to TRBD1. V dropped 4 bases and J dropped 6; count of bases not matched to a gene: 6. Germline CDR1 reads GTSNPN; CDR2 reads SVGIG (reference sequence). The CDR3 contains 13 residues. CDR3 in DNA: TGTGCCTGGACACCCGGGACAGGGAATGGCTACACCTTC. Protein: CAWTPGTGNGYTF.

The chain has TRBV5-1 and TRBJ1-1; D is unresolved. CDR1 is SGHRS, CDR2 YFSETQ, per germline. The V gene lost 4 bases and the J gene lost 2 bases, with 9 bases spanning the gap. The CDR3 is 13 amino acids. CDR3 in DNA: TGCGCCAGCAGCGCCGGGATAAACACTGAAGCTTTCTTT. Its protein is CASSAGINTEAFF.

This clone has a handful of counts. The V gene is TRBV27, the J gene TRBJ1-2, with 8 bases lining up with TRBD1. The trim removed 6 bases at V and 4 bases at J, leaving 4 bases unmatched. This CDR3 contains 13 residues. The germline V gene has CDR1 MNHEY and CDR2 SMNVEV (reference sequence). CDR3 amino acids: CASRGTGGYGYTF. CDR3 nucleotides: TGTGCCAGCAGAGGTACAGGGGGCTATGGCTACACCTTC.

The V and J genes are TRBV10-3 and TRBJ2-7; tentatively, D is TRBD1 (6 bases). CDR1 ENHRY and CDR2 SYGVKD come from the germline V gene. The CDR3 contains 16 residues. Trimming left V 4 bases short and J 3 bases short, with 19 bases between. Written as DNA, the CDR3 is TGTGCCATCAGTGCCGCTTTAACAGGGAACAACTACGAGCAGTACTTC. The encoded protein is CAISAALTGNNYEQYF.

The genes are TRBV6-1 and TRBJ1-4, with D perhaps matching TRBD1 (6 bases). With 1 base removed from V and 3 bases from J, the gap between germline ends came to 9 bases. The CDR3 is 15 amino acids. Germline CDR1 and CDR2: MNHNS and SASEGT. The CDR3 spells CASSEGTAANEKLFF. The CDR3 nucleotides read TGTGCCAGCAGTGAAGGGACAGCAGCTAATGAAAAACTGTTTTTT.

By share, this clone counts as medium-sized. The J gene is TRBJ2-7, the V gene TRBV6-1; D may be TRBD2 (6 bases). This CDR3 contains 12 residues. V was cut by 7 bases and J by 7 bases, with 14 bases left in between. Germline lookup yields CDR1 MNHNS and CDR2 SASEGT. The DNA of the CDR3 is TGTGCCAGCACCGAACGGAGGGAAGAGCAGTACTTC. Translation gives CASTERREEQYF.

A remark on this clone: A read error may produce the germline difference seen at one junction end. The chain links TRBV5-1 to TRBJ2-1, with TRBD2 identical over 11 bases. The germline V gene encodes CDR1 SGHRS and CDR2 YFSETQ. This CDR3 is built from 12 residues. CDR3 region: CASSLTSGAAVF. CDR3 coding DNA: TGCGCCAGCAGCCTGACTAGCGGGGCTGCGGTCTTC.

The rearrangement links TRBV7-2 to TRBJ2-7, with a weak D call TRBD1 (6 bases). This CDR3 region has 12 residues. Per germline, CDR1 SGHTA and CDR2 FQGNSA. V was pared by 5 bases and J by 7 bases, with 12 bases between. For the CDR3, the DNA is TGTGCCAGCAGCACAGGGTCGTGGGAGCAGTACTTC. Its protein is CASSTGSWEQYF.

In this sample, this clone turned up once. The CDR3 loop reads CATSSGVNSNQPQHF. In nucleotides, the CDR3 is TGTGCCACCAGCAGCGGGGTTAATAGCAATCAGCCCCAGCATTTT. The rearrangement uses TRBV15 and TRBJ1-5, with D uncertain. CDR1 and CDR2 from the germline V gene are LNHNV and YYDKDF (reference sequence). Trimming cost V 3 bases and J 0 bases, with 9 bases left between them. This CDR3 comprises 15 residues.

J is TRBJ1-1 and V is TRBV2, with D possibly being TRBD1 (5 bases). V was clipped by 6 bases and J by 1 base, with 9 bases between them. From germline, CDR1 is SNHLY and CDR2 FYNNEI. The CDR3 sequence is 13 residues long. CDR3 bases: TGTGCCAGCAGCCAAGGGGAGAACACTGAAGCTTTCTTT. Amino acid sequence: CASSQGENTEAFF.

The table lists this clone with a count of one. The gene calls are TRBV7-8 and TRBJ1-1; TRBD1 is a possible D gene (6 bases). CDR3 length: 13 residues. The germline V and J ends were trimmed by 3 bases and 1 base, with 6 bases remaining between them. Germline CDR1 and CDR2: SGHVS and FQNEAQ. CDR3 nucleotide sequence: TGTGCCAGCAGCTTGGGACAGAACACTGAAGCTTTCTTT. Translation: CASSLGQNTEAFF.

As DNA, the CDR3 is TGTGCCAGCTCAACGGACAGGGTAAATAATTCACCCCTCCACTTT. It encodes CASSTDRVNNSPLHF. The chain recombines TRBV18 with TRBJ1-6; 8 bases agree with TRBD1. The CDR3 loop spans 15 amino acids. Losses at the gene ends were 5 bases for V and 5 bases for J; bases not matched to a gene: 5. Germline CDR1 and CDR2: KGHSH and LQKENI.

As to this clone: The junction departs from germline at one end; a sequencing error may be responsible. The chain combines TRBV5-1 with TRBJ1-4; perhaps TRBD1 as D (5 bases). This CDR3 spans 13 amino acids. Germline V gives CDR1 SGHRS, CDR2 YFSETQ. The CDR3: CASSSGTSEKLFF. In nucleotides, the CDR3 is TGTGCCAGCAGCTCCGGGACCTCCGAAAAACTGTTTTTT.